A selection of T cell receptor beta chains follows, all from one sample in a study of human T cells and chemical hapten exposure. MiXCR was run by TCRdb on the RACE reads, yielding one entry per CDR3 protein. The sample includes about 42,000 distinct CDR3 sequences, around 8.9% of them seen just once. The starting material was whole blood, obtained in connection with sensitization to the hapten diphenylcyclopropenone (DPC). The receptors shown here come from a woman aged 40-49 years with alopecia areata. Some clones in this sample may be carry-over from other donors' samples. Both conserved end residues are part of each CDR3. Fields, in order: J gene, D gene, V gene, clone size, CDR3 DNA, CDR3 protein. The D gene is left open where the match is weak. A clone size is listed for some rows: how often the clone was seen (once, few, many), or a class if it is expanded.

j_call: TRBJ2-5; d_call: TRBD2; v_call: TRBV29-1; clone_size: many; cdr3_nt: TGCAGCGCCCAGCGGGGGGTCCAAGAGACCCAGTACTTC; cdr3_aa: CSAQRGVQETQYF
j_call: TRBJ2-3; d_call: TRBD2; v_call: TRBV7-2; clone_size: .; cdr3_nt: TGTGCCAGCAGCTTAGAAGCGGGGAGAGATACGCAGTATTTT; cdr3_aa: CASSLEAGRDTQYF
j_call: TRBJ2-1; d_call: .; v_call: TRBV5-5; clone_size: .; cdr3_nt: TGTGCCAGCAGCTTAACACCGGGACGCCTCGGGACCTACAATGAGCAGTTCTTC; cdr3_aa: CASSLTPGRLGTYNEQFF
j_call: TRBJ2-2; d_call: TRBD1; v_call: TRBV9; clone_size: many; cdr3_nt: TGTGCCAGCACAGGGGGGAACACCGGGGAGCTGTTTTTT; cdr3_aa: CASTGGNTGELFF
j_call: TRBJ1-3; d_call: .; v_call: TRBV4-3; clone_size: many; cdr3_nt: TGCGCCAGCAGCCAACAGGCACCTGGAAACACCATATATTTT; cdr3_aa: CASSQQAPGNTIYF
j_call: TRBJ1-6; d_call: .; v_call: TRBV6-5; clone_size: .; cdr3_nt: TGTGCCAGCAGTTACCGTAACAGGACCTACTATAATTCACCCCTCCACTTT; cdr3_aa: CASSYRNRTYYNSPLHF
j_call: TRBJ2-5; d_call: TRBD1; v_call: TRBV3-1; clone_size: many; cdr3_nt: TGTGCCAGCAGCCAAGGCAGGGGGCAAGAGACCCAGTACTTC; cdr3_aa: CASSQGRGQETQYF
j_call: TRBJ2-5; d_call: TRBD2; v_call: TRBV3-1; clone_size: many; cdr3_nt: TGTGCCAGCAGCCAAGGTTCGAGCGGGGCCCAAGAGACCCAGTACTTC; cdr3_aa: CASSQGSSGAQETQYF
j_call: TRBJ1-1; d_call: .; v_call: TRBV4-3; clone_size: .; cdr3_nt: TGCGCCAGCAGCCCTGAAGTCCAGAGTGAAGCTTTCTTT; cdr3_aa: CASSPEVQSEAFF
j_call: TRBJ2-7; d_call: .; v_call: TRBV7-9; clone_size: few; cdr3_nt: TGTGCCAGCAGCCTTGGCTTTGGGGAGCCCTACGAGCAGTACTTC; cdr3_aa: CASSLGFGEPYEQYF
j_call: TRBJ2-5; d_call: TRBD2; v_call: TRBV5-6; clone_size: .; cdr3_nt: TGTGCCAGCAGCTTGACTAGCGGGGTCGGGACCCAGTACTTC; cdr3_aa: CASSLTSGVGTQYF
j_call: TRBJ1-5; d_call: TRBD1; v_call: TRBV6-5; clone_size: many; cdr3_nt: TGTGCCAGCAGTAAAACAGGGGGACGGTCGAATCAGCCCCAGCATTTT; cdr3_aa: CASSKTGGRSNQPQHF
j_call: TRBJ1-2; d_call: TRBD1; v_call: TRBV5-1; clone_size: .; cdr3_nt: TGCGCCAGCAGCTCCCCGGGACAGGAGTATGGCTACACCTTC; cdr3_aa: CASSSPGQEYGYTF
j_call: TRBJ1-4; d_call: TRBD1; v_call: TRBV4-2; clone_size: many; cdr3_nt: TGTGCCAGCAGCCAAGATCAAGGGGGCGCTGAAAAACTGTTTTTT; cdr3_aa: CASSQDQGGAEKLFF
j_call: TRBJ2-1; d_call: TRBD2; v_call: TRBV4-1; clone_size: .; cdr3_nt: TGCGCCAGCAGCCCCGGACTAGCGGGAACCTACAATGAGCAGTTCTTC; cdr3_aa: CASSPGLAGTYNEQFF
j_call: TRBJ2-5; d_call: .; v_call: TRBV5-6; clone_size: many; cdr3_nt: TGTGCCAGCAGCTTGTGGACCGGGGGCGAAAAGACCCAGTACTTC; cdr3_aa: CASSLWTGGEKTQYF
j_call: TRBJ2-2; d_call: .; v_call: TRBV28; clone_size: .; cdr3_nt: TGTGCCAGCAGTTCCCGGGTTACTGGGACCGGGGAGCTGTTTTTT; cdr3_aa: CASSSRVTGTGELFF
j_call: TRBJ1-2; d_call: TRBD1; v_call: TRBV3-1; clone_size: many; cdr3_nt: TGTGCCAGCAGTACCGGGACAGGAAGCTATGGCTACACCTTC; cdr3_aa: CASSTGTGSYGYTF
j_call: TRBJ2-5; d_call: .; v_call: TRBV29-1; clone_size: many; cdr3_nt: TGCAGCGTTGGGAGACAGGCAACAAGAGAGACCCAGTACTTC; cdr3_aa: CSVGRQATRETQYF
j_call: TRBJ2-7; d_call: .; v_call: TRBV18; clone_size: .; cdr3_nt: TGTGCCAGCTCACCACCGCGACAGGCCACCGGCGAGCAGTACTTC; cdr3_aa: CASSPPRQATGEQYF
j_call: TRBJ2-3; d_call: TRBD2; v_call: TRBV28; clone_size: many; cdr3_nt: TGTGCCAGCAGCCAGCTCGTAGCGGGAAGAACAGATACGCAGTATTTT; cdr3_aa: CASSQLVAGRTDTQYF
j_call: TRBJ1-5; d_call: TRBD1; v_call: TRBV5-1; clone_size: many; cdr3_nt: TGCGCCAGCAGCTTGGTCCCGGGACAGGGGGCCAATCAGCCCCAGCATTTT; cdr3_aa: CASSLVPGQGANQPQHF
j_call: TRBJ2-3; d_call: .; v_call: TRBV20-1; clone_size: many; cdr3_nt: TGCAGTGCTAGAGTAACAGCAACTTTCACAGATACGCAGTATTTT; cdr3_aa: CSARVTATFTDTQYF
j_call: TRBJ2-4; d_call: .; v_call: TRBV28; clone_size: many; cdr3_nt: TGTGCCAGCAGTTTTACAGGGCTCGAAAACATTCAGTACTTC; cdr3_aa: CASSFTGLENIQYF
j_call: TRBJ1-5; d_call: .; v_call: TRBV12-3/TRBV12-4; clone_size: many; cdr3_nt: TGTGCCAGCAGTTTACAGAGAAATCAGCCCCAGCATTTT; cdr3_aa: CASSLQRNQPQHF
j_call: TRBJ2-3; d_call: TRBD2; v_call: TRBV28; clone_size: few; cdr3_nt: TGTGCCAGCAGCCCAAACGCGGGGGGGCGAACAGATACGCAGTATTTT; cdr3_aa: CASSPNAGGRTDTQYF
j_call: TRBJ1-3; d_call: TRBD1; v_call: TRBV20-1; clone_size: few; cdr3_nt: TGCAGTGCTAGACGCACAGGGGACGTGAGGGGAAACACCATATATTTT; cdr3_aa: CSARRTGDVRGNTIYF
j_call: TRBJ1-2; d_call: .; v_call: TRBV5-5; clone_size: many; cdr3_nt: TGTGCCAGCAGCTTGGCGGGCGTAACCTATGGCTACACCTTC; cdr3_aa: CASSLAGVTYGYTF
j_call: TRBJ1-5; d_call: .; v_call: TRBV5-6; clone_size: many; cdr3_nt: TGTGCCAGCAGCTTGAGGACACAGCCCCAGCATTTT; cdr3_aa: CASSLRTQPQHF
j_call: TRBJ1-6; d_call: .; v_call: TRBV5-4; clone_size: many; cdr3_nt: TGTGCCAGCAGCTTTTCAGGAGGACCCCTCCACTTT; cdr3_aa: CASSFSGGPLHF
j_call: TRBJ2-7; d_call: .; v_call: TRBV9; clone_size: many; cdr3_nt: TGTGCCAGCAGCCCCACAGGCTACGAGCAGTACTTC; cdr3_aa: CASSPTGYEQYF
j_call: TRBJ1-2; d_call: TRBD1; v_call: TRBV12-3/TRBV12-4; clone_size: many; cdr3_nt: TGTGCCAGCCGTAAAGAGACAGGGGGTGAAGGCTACACCTTC; cdr3_aa: CASRKETGGEGYTF
j_call: TRBJ2-7; d_call: TRBD2; v_call: TRBV4-2; clone_size: many; cdr3_nt: TGTGCCAGCAGCCAATCCGGACTAGCGGCCTCCTACGAGCAGTACTTC; cdr3_aa: CASSQSGLAASYEQYF
j_call: TRBJ1-1; d_call: TRBD1; v_call: TRBV20-1; clone_size: few; cdr3_nt: TGCAGTGCTAGTGACAGGGTCCGAATGAACACTGAAGCTTTCTTT; cdr3_aa: CSASDRVRMNTEAFF
j_call: TRBJ2-5; d_call: .; v_call: TRBV2; clone_size: .; cdr3_nt: TGTGCCAGCAGTAGGGCAGGCGTTCAAGAGACCCAGTACTTC; cdr3_aa: CASSRAGVQETQYF
j_call: TRBJ2-1; d_call: .; v_call: TRBV19; clone_size: many; cdr3_nt: TGTGCCAGTAGGGAGGGGGGCGGACACTACAATGAGCAGTTCTTC; cdr3_aa: CASREGGGHYNEQFF
j_call: TRBJ2-1; d_call: TRBD1; v_call: TRBV7-9; clone_size: many; cdr3_nt: TGTGCCAGCAGCTTAGGTCAGGGGACAGACTACAATGAGCAGTTCTTC; cdr3_aa: CASSLGQGTDYNEQFF
j_call: TRBJ2-1; d_call: .; v_call: TRBV7-2; clone_size: many; cdr3_nt: TGTGCCAGCAGCTTAGTTAGGGTAGAGCAGTTCTTC; cdr3_aa: CASSLVRVEQFF
j_call: TRBJ2-1; d_call: TRBD1; v_call: TRBV5-1; clone_size: many; cdr3_nt: TGCGCCAGCAGCTTGGTTACAGGGGACAATGAGCAGTTCTTC; cdr3_aa: CASSLVTGDNEQFF
j_call: TRBJ1-5; d_call: TRBD1; v_call: TRBV20-1; clone_size: many; cdr3_nt: TGCAGTGCTAGAGTGTTGGGGACAGGGGAGACCCCCCAGCATTTT; cdr3_aa: CSARVLGTGETPQHF
j_call: TRBJ1-5; d_call: TRBD1; v_call: TRBV12-3/TRBV12-4; clone_size: many; cdr3_nt: TGTGCCAGCAGTTTACAGGGGGGGCATCAGCCCCAGCATTTT; cdr3_aa: CASSLQGGHQPQHF
j_call: TRBJ2-7; d_call: .; v_call: TRBV11-2; clone_size: few; cdr3_nt: TGTGCCAGCAGCCCTCAGGGCCTGGCAACCTACGAGCAGTACTTC; cdr3_aa: CASSPQGLATYEQYF
j_call: TRBJ2-6; d_call: .; v_call: TRBV27; clone_size: medium-sized; cdr3_nt: TGTGCCAGCAGTTTACGGCTTGGCTCTGGGGCCAACGTCCTGACTTTC; cdr3_aa: CASSLRLGSGANVLTF
j_call: TRBJ2-1; d_call: .; v_call: TRBV5-1; clone_size: many; cdr3_nt: TGCGCCAGCAGCTTGGAATGGGCCTACAATGAGCAGTTCTTC; cdr3_aa: CASSLEWAYNEQFF
j_call: TRBJ2-5; d_call: .; v_call: TRBV25-1; clone_size: large; cdr3_nt: TGTGCCAGCGGACCGCCTACCGGGGCGGGGGAGACCCAGTACTTC; cdr3_aa: CASGPPTGAGETQYF
j_call: TRBJ1-2; d_call: .; v_call: TRBV2; clone_size: many; cdr3_nt: TGTGCCAGCACCAGAGAACCGCACTATGGCTACACCTTC; cdr3_aa: CASTREPHYGYTF
j_call: TRBJ2-5; d_call: TRBD2; v_call: TRBV4-3; clone_size: many; cdr3_nt: TGCGCCAGCAGCCTTTTAGCGGGGGGGACAGAGACCCAGTACTTC; cdr3_aa: CASSLLAGGTETQYF
j_call: TRBJ2-7; d_call: TRBD2; v_call: TRBV6-6; clone_size: many; cdr3_nt: TGTGCCAGCAGTTACTCTCTAGCGGGGGCGTACGAGCAGTACTTC; cdr3_aa: CASSYSLAGAYEQYF
j_call: TRBJ1-4; d_call: .; v_call: TRBV29-1; clone_size: many; cdr3_nt: TGCAGCGCCGGGACTCGAGGTGGAGAAAAACTGTTTTTT; cdr3_aa: CSAGTRGGEKLFF
j_call: TRBJ2-3; d_call: TRBD1; v_call: TRBV6-1; clone_size: many; cdr3_nt: TGTGCCAGCAGTGAAGCTTCCGACAGGGGTGATACGCAGTATTTT; cdr3_aa: CASSEASDRGDTQYF
j_call: TRBJ2-7; d_call: .; v_call: TRBV6-5; clone_size: few; cdr3_nt: TGTGCCAGCAGTTACTCGGCGACCGCTGAGCAGTACTTC; cdr3_aa: CASSYSATAEQYF
j_call: TRBJ2-5; d_call: TRBD2; v_call: TRBV5-4; clone_size: few; cdr3_nt: TGTGCCAGCAGCCCACCGGGGGCTAGCGGGAGGCAAGAGACCCAGTACTTC; cdr3_aa: CASSPPGASGRQETQYF
j_call: TRBJ2-5; d_call: TRBD1; v_call: TRBV12-3/TRBV12-4; clone_size: few; cdr3_nt: TGTGCCAGCAGTCCGGGGACAGGGTTGGAGACCCAGTACTTC; cdr3_aa: CASSPGTGLETQYF
j_call: TRBJ2-3; d_call: TRBD1; v_call: TRBV5-4; clone_size: .; cdr3_nt: TGTGCCAGCAGCTTGGACAGGGGGGTCACAGATACGCAGTATTTT; cdr3_aa: CASSLDRGVTDTQYF
j_call: TRBJ1-4; d_call: TRBD1; v_call: TRBV13; clone_size: many; cdr3_nt: TGTGCCAGCAGCTTCGGCCAGGGGGCCGGTGAAAAACTGTTTTTT; cdr3_aa: CASSFGQGAGEKLFF
j_call: TRBJ1-1; d_call: TRBD1; v_call: TRBV7-6; clone_size: many; cdr3_nt: TGTGCCAGCAGCTCTCCACAGGGGTTGGACACTGAAGCTTTCTTT; cdr3_aa: CASSSPQGLDTEAFF
j_call: TRBJ2-5; d_call: .; v_call: TRBV7-3; clone_size: many; cdr3_nt: TGTGCCAGCAGCTTAATCGGGGGCCCGGAGACCCAGTACTTC; cdr3_aa: CASSLIGGPETQYF
j_call: TRBJ2-3; d_call: .; v_call: TRBV7-6; clone_size: few; cdr3_nt: TGTGCCAGCAGCCTAAGAGGCTCAGATACGCAGTATTTT; cdr3_aa: CASSLRGSDTQYF